A selection of T cell receptor beta chains follows, all from one sample in a study of molecular identifiers for immune sequencing clone quantification. TCRdb processed the PCR reads anew with MiXCR; each CDR3 protein has one entry. This table holds 70,000 to 90,000 distinct CDR3 sequences, around 20% found once. Specimen: naive CD8+ T cells from blood, with Jurkat cell RNA spiked in. These receptors came from a human donor in good health. Some libraries in this study had Jurkat cell RNA spiked in. The CDR3 runs from the conserved cysteine through the conserved F or W. Each record gives: J gene, V gene, D gene, clone size, CDR3 protein, CDR3 DNA. The D gene is left open where the match is weak. A clone size is listed for some rows: how often the clone was seen (once, few, many), or a class if it is expanded.

j_call: TRBJ2-5; v_call: TRBV30; d_call: -; clone_size: many; cdr3_aa: CAWSTRVETQYF; cdr3_nt: TGTGCCTGGAGTACGAGGGTCGAGACCCAGTACTTC
j_call: TRBJ1-5; v_call: TRBV27; d_call: -; clone_size: many; cdr3_aa: CARHSNQPQHF; cdr3_nt: TGTGCCAGGCATAGCAATCAGCCCCAGCATTTT
j_call: TRBJ2-5; v_call: TRBV4-3; d_call: -; clone_size: many; cdr3_aa: CASSQESGLAQETQYF; cdr3_nt: TGCGCCAGCAGCCAAGAGTCGGGCCTAGCGCAAGAGACCCAGTACTTC
j_call: TRBJ2-7; v_call: TRBV6-6; d_call: TRBD2; clone_size: many; cdr3_aa: CASRDRSGAPYEQYF; cdr3_nt: TGTGCCAGCAGGGACCGAAGCGGGGCCCCCTACGAGCAGTACTTC
j_call: TRBJ2-1; v_call: TRBV12-3/TRBV12-4; d_call: TRBD2; clone_size: few; cdr3_aa: CASSWTSRGYNEQFF; cdr3_nt: TGTGCCAGCAGTTGGACTAGCAGGGGATACAATGAGCAGTTCTTC
j_call: TRBJ2-7; v_call: TRBV27; d_call: TRBD2; clone_size: many; cdr3_aa: CASSFSGRVYEQYF; cdr3_nt: TGTGCCAGCAGTTTTAGCGGGAGAGTCTACGAGCAGTACTTC
j_call: TRBJ1-2; v_call: TRBV18; d_call: -; clone_size: few; cdr3_aa: CASSREGSSYGYTF; cdr3_nt: TGTGCCAGCTCACGAGAGGGGTCTTCCTATGGCTACACCTTC
j_call: TRBJ2-7; v_call: TRBV13; d_call: -; clone_size: -; cdr3_aa: CASSAPSENGNEQYF; cdr3_nt: TGTGCCAGCAGCGCCCCATCGGAGAATGGGAACGAGCAGTACTTC
j_call: TRBJ2-7; v_call: TRBV19; d_call: TRBD1; clone_size: many; cdr3_aa: CASQNRDRDYEQYF; cdr3_nt: TGTGCCAGTCAAAACCGGGACAGAGACTACGAGCAGTACTTC
j_call: TRBJ2-7; v_call: TRBV5-1; d_call: -; clone_size: many; cdr3_aa: CASSFFDSSYEQYF; cdr3_nt: TGCGCCAGCAGCTTTTTCGATAGCTCCTACGAGCAGTACTTC
j_call: TRBJ2-3; v_call: TRBV7-2; d_call: -; clone_size: many; cdr3_aa: CASSFGFVPNTDTQYF; cdr3_nt: TGTGCCAGCAGCTTCGGTTTCGTTCCTAACACAGATACGCAGTATTTT
j_call: TRBJ2-3; v_call: TRBV6-2/TRBV6-3; d_call: -; clone_size: many; cdr3_aa: CASSYLAGFSDTQYF; cdr3_nt: TGTGCCAGCAGTTATCTGGCGGGATTCTCAGATACGCAGTATTTT
j_call: TRBJ1-6; v_call: TRBV20-1; d_call: TRBD1; clone_size: many; cdr3_aa: CSARQGGSPLHF; cdr3_nt: TGCAGTGCTCGACAGGGGGGTTCACCCCTCCACTTT
j_call: TRBJ1-3; v_call: TRBV19; d_call: -; clone_size: few; cdr3_aa: CASEYGGSGNTIYF; cdr3_nt: TGTGCCAGCGAATACGGCGGCTCTGGAAACACCATATATTTT
j_call: TRBJ2-4; v_call: TRBV5-6; d_call: -; clone_size: -; cdr3_aa: CASSYGSGYIQYF; cdr3_nt: TGTGCCAGCAGCTACGGTAGTGGATACATTCAGTACTTC
j_call: TRBJ2-7; v_call: TRBV12-3/TRBV12-4; d_call: -; clone_size: once; cdr3_aa: CASSPGPAAYEQYF; cdr3_nt: TGTGCCAGCAGTCCGGGACCAGCAGCCTACGAGCAGTACTTC
j_call: TRBJ2-7; v_call: TRBV11-2; d_call: -; clone_size: -; cdr3_aa: CASTPGAAYEQYF; cdr3_nt: TGTGCCAGCACCCCAGGGGCGGCCTACGAGCAGTACTTC
j_call: TRBJ1-6; v_call: TRBV19; d_call: TRBD1; clone_size: once; cdr3_aa: CASSMNRGYSPLHF; cdr3_nt: TGTGCCAGTAGTATGAACAGGGGGTATTCACCCCTCCACTTT
j_call: TRBJ2-7; v_call: TRBV4-1; d_call: TRBD2; clone_size: -; cdr3_aa: CASSSLAGGPVEQYF; cdr3_nt: TGCGCCAGCAGCTCACTAGCGGGGGGACCGGTCGAGCAGTACTTC
j_call: TRBJ2-1; v_call: TRBV4-3; d_call: -; clone_size: many; cdr3_aa: CASSQGTGADEQFF; cdr3_nt: TGCGCCAGCAGCCAAGGGACTGGCGCTGATGAGCAGTTCTTC
j_call: TRBJ2-5; v_call: TRBV15; d_call: TRBD2; clone_size: -; cdr3_aa: CATSRDNERGFKTQYF; cdr3_nt: TGTGCCACCAGCAGAGATAACGAGCGGGGCTTTAAGACCCAGTACTTC
j_call: TRBJ1-5; v_call: TRBV7-8; d_call: -; clone_size: many; cdr3_aa: CASSLFNDQPQHF; cdr3_nt: TGTGCCAGCAGCTTATTTAACGATCAGCCCCAGCATTTT
j_call: TRBJ2-5; v_call: TRBV12-5; d_call: -; clone_size: many; cdr3_aa: CASGLDPSTQETQYF; cdr3_nt: TGTGCTAGTGGTTTGGACCCTTCGACCCAGGAGACCCAGTACTTC
j_call: TRBJ1-2; v_call: TRBV4-2; d_call: -; clone_size: -; cdr3_aa: CASSQDLGVLGHYGYTF; cdr3_nt: TGTGCCAGCAGCCAAGATTTGGGGGTTTTGGGTCACTATGGCTACACCTTC
j_call: TRBJ2-7; v_call: TRBV4-3; d_call: -; clone_size: many; cdr3_aa: CASSQAEDRSNEQYF; cdr3_nt: TGCGCCAGCAGCCAAGCCGAGGACCGAAGCAACGAGCAGTACTTC
j_call: TRBJ2-2; v_call: TRBV12-3/TRBV12-4; d_call: TRBD1; clone_size: -; cdr3_aa: CASRGDRGLAGELFF; cdr3_nt: TGTGCCAGCAGGGGGGACAGGGGGCTGGCCGGGGAGCTGTTTTTT
j_call: TRBJ2-5; v_call: TRBV4-3; d_call: TRBD2; clone_size: many; cdr3_aa: CASSQGLARQETQYF; cdr3_nt: TGCGCCAGCAGCCAGGGACTAGCGAGGCAAGAGACCCAGTACTTC
j_call: TRBJ2-5; v_call: TRBV5-1; d_call: TRBD2; clone_size: many; cdr3_aa: CASNWASGTQETQYF; cdr3_nt: TGCGCCAGCAATTGGGCTAGCGGGACCCAAGAGACCCAGTACTTC
j_call: TRBJ1-1; v_call: TRBV29-1; d_call: TRBD1; clone_size: many; cdr3_aa: CSVETGMNTEAFF; cdr3_nt: TGCAGCGTTGAGACAGGGATGAACACTGAAGCTTTCTTT
j_call: TRBJ2-7; v_call: TRBV28; d_call: TRBD1; clone_size: many; cdr3_aa: CASSLPRQGSYEQYF; cdr3_nt: TGTGCCAGCAGTTTACCCCGACAGGGGTCCTACGAGCAGTACTTC
j_call: TRBJ1-1; v_call: TRBV19; d_call: -; clone_size: -; cdr3_aa: CASVRGDTEAFF; cdr3_nt: TGTGCCAGTGTAAGGGGGGACACTGAAGCTTTCTTT
j_call: TRBJ2-5; v_call: TRBV6-1; d_call: TRBD2; clone_size: many; cdr3_aa: CASSTRRGDQETQYF; cdr3_nt: TGTGCCAGCAGTACTCGACGGGGGGACCAAGAGACCCAGTACTTC
j_call: TRBJ1-2; v_call: TRBV20-1; d_call: TRBD1; clone_size: many; cdr3_aa: CSVDRGFYGYTF; cdr3_nt: TGCAGTGTTGACAGGGGATTCTATGGCTACACCTTC
j_call: TRBJ1-1; v_call: TRBV2; d_call: TRBD1; clone_size: few; cdr3_aa: CASNRGTEAFF; cdr3_nt: TGTGCCAGCAACAGGGGGACTGAAGCTTTCTTT
j_call: TRBJ2-4; v_call: TRBV7-9; d_call: TRBD1; clone_size: many; cdr3_aa: CASSSDRGLGYF; cdr3_nt: TGTGCCAGCAGCTCGGACAGGGGGCTTGGGTACTTC
j_call: TRBJ2-6; v_call: TRBV7-8; d_call: -; clone_size: -; cdr3_aa: CASSLWGEISGANVLTF; cdr3_nt: TGTGCCAGCAGCCTTTGGGGTGAGATCTCTGGGGCCAACGTCCTGACTTTC
j_call: TRBJ2-5; v_call: TRBV15; d_call: TRBD1; clone_size: -; cdr3_aa: CATSLGTGVSPWTQYF; cdr3_nt: TGTGCCACCAGCCTGGGGACAGGGGTCTCCCCGTGGACCCAGTACTTC
j_call: TRBJ2-1; v_call: TRBV20-1; d_call: TRBD2; clone_size: -; cdr3_aa: CSARDLYGREGSYNEQFF; cdr3_nt: TGCAGTGCTAGAGATCTTTATGGGCGGGAGGGGTCCTACAATGAGCAGTTCTTC
j_call: TRBJ2-6; v_call: TRBV5-1; d_call: TRBD1; clone_size: many; cdr3_aa: CASSLDWTGNSGANVLTF; cdr3_nt: TGCGCCAGCAGCTTGGACTGGACAGGGAACTCTGGGGCCAACGTCCTGACTTTC
j_call: TRBJ2-7; v_call: TRBV28; d_call: -; clone_size: many; cdr3_aa: CASRSYTGIYEQYF; cdr3_nt: TGTGCCAGCAGATCATATACAGGTATCTACGAGCAGTACTTC
j_call: TRBJ2-3; v_call: TRBV21-1; d_call: -; clone_size: many; cdr3_aa: CASSKAGDTLGNDTQYF; cdr3_nt: TGTGCCAGCAGCAAAGCGGGGGACACCTTGGGGAATGATACGCAGTATTTT
j_call: TRBJ2-2; v_call: TRBV6-5; d_call: -; clone_size: -; cdr3_aa: CASSYSGVELFF; cdr3_nt: TGTGCCAGCAGTTACTCGGGCGTGGAGCTGTTTTTT
j_call: TRBJ1-1; v_call: TRBV7-6; d_call: TRBD1; clone_size: many; cdr3_aa: CASSSGQGGNTEAFF; cdr3_nt: TGTGCCAGCAGCTCCGGACAGGGAGGGAACACTGAAGCTTTCTTT
j_call: TRBJ2-3; v_call: TRBV7-2; d_call: TRBD2; clone_size: many; cdr3_aa: CASSLGGTTTDTQYF; cdr3_nt: TGTGCCAGCAGCTTAGGTGGGACTACCACAGATACGCAGTATTTT
j_call: TRBJ2-5; v_call: TRBV12-3/TRBV12-4; d_call: -; clone_size: few; cdr3_aa: CASSLGLGGTQYF; cdr3_nt: TGTGCCAGCAGTTTGGGGTTAGGGGGGACCCAGTACTTC
j_call: TRBJ2-5; v_call: TRBV19; d_call: -; clone_size: many; cdr3_aa: CASRTSSPDQETQYF; cdr3_nt: TGTGCCAGTAGGACGAGCTCTCCGGATCAAGAGACCCAGTACTTC
j_call: TRBJ2-3; v_call: TRBV5-4; d_call: -; clone_size: -; cdr3_aa: CASSLAELYGTDTQYF; cdr3_nt: TGTGCCAGCAGCTTGGCCGAGTTATATGGTACAGATACGCAGTATTTT
j_call: TRBJ2-5; v_call: TRBV12-3/TRBV12-4; d_call: -; clone_size: few; cdr3_aa: CASSLFRNQETQYF; cdr3_nt: TGTGCCAGCAGTTTATTCCGTAACCAAGAGACCCAGTACTTC
j_call: TRBJ1-5; v_call: TRBV6-2/TRBV6-3; d_call: TRBD1; clone_size: -; cdr3_aa: CATGPPGGSHQPQHF; cdr3_nt: TGTGCCACCGGTCCCCCAGGGGGTTCGCATCAGCCCCAGCATTTT